The 19 T cell receptor beta chains below come from one sample, sequenced in a study of identical twins. From the 5' RACE reads, TCRdb called clonotypes with MiXCR, one entry per CDR3 protein. Of 400,000 to 550,000 distinct CDR3 sequences listed, less than 25% were seen once; the top ten hold 0.91%. The sample was also reused in another study, on T cells expressing NK-cell markers.

Source material: CD4+ T cells sorted from blood. All receptors come from a woman under 30 in good health.

With respect to this clonotype: A read error may produce the germline difference seen at one junction end. V gene TRBV7-9 combines with J gene TRBJ2-3, with 10 nucleotides matching TRBD2. This CDR3 has 16 amino acids. Per the germline V gene, CDR1 is SEHNR and CDR2 is FQNEAQ (reference sequence). The CDR3 protein is CAGSLAVASGSYTQYF. CDR3 coding DNA: TGTGCCGGCAGCTTAGCTGTGGCTAGCGGGAGCTATACGCAGTATTTT.

This clonotype turned up a few times. The chain joins TRBV24-1 to TRBJ2-2, with D possibly being TRBD1 (5 bases). The CDR3 is made up of 13 amino acids. Trimming stripped 2 bases from V and 9 bases from J, with 9 bases between. The germline CDR1 and CDR2 sequences are KGHDR and SFDVKD. The CDR3 DNA reads TGTGCCACCAGTGATTACAGGAATCGGGAGCTGTTTTTT. It encodes CATSDYRNRELFF.

This clonotype was counted a few times. The chain uses TRBV20-1 and TRBJ1-1, with D tentatively TRBD1 (6 bases). Germline loops: CDR1 DFQATT, CDR2 SNEGSKA (reference sequence). The V end was cut by 3 bases, the J end by 1 base, with 12 bases between. The CDR3 contains 14 residues. The CDR3 DNA reads as TGCAGTGCTAGCCTAGGACAGTCGAACACTGAAGCTTTCTTT. Translating gives CSASLGQSNTEAFF.

This clonotype was counted between two and nine times. The chain combines TRBV5-1 with TRBJ2-1; 10 bases are shared with TRBD1. Germline V gene data show CDR1 as SGHRS and CDR2 as YFSETQ. With V trimmed by 4 bases and J by 6 bases, 4 bases remained unmatched. This CDR3 spans 14 amino acids. As DNA, the CDR3 is TGCGCCAGCAGCCCGAGGACAGGGGGCAATGAGCAGTTCTTC. Residues: CASSPRTGGNEQFF.

This clonotype was seen a handful of times. The chain links TRBV7-2 to TRBJ2-7, with 7 bases fitting TRBD2. The V segment lost 1 base and the J segment 7 bases; nucleotides outside the gene matches: 10. Looked up from germline, CDR1 is SGHTA and CDR2 is FQGNSA. The CDR3 has 15 residues. The CDR3 nucleotides are TGTGCCAGCAGCTTAGATTCGGGACTAATCAGAGAGCAGTACTTC. This encodes CASSLDSGLIREQYF. The full variable domain, its missing parts supplied by reference TRBV7-2 and TRBJ2-7, is GAGVSQSPSNKVTEKGKDVELRCDPISGHTALYWYRQSLGQGLEFLIYFQGNSAPDKSGLPSDRFSAERTGGSVSTLTIQRTQQEDSAVYLCASSLDSGLIREQYFGPGTRLTVT.

V and J are TRBV6-2 or TRBV6-3 and TRBJ2-6; no definite D call. Trimming cost V 2 bases and J 0 bases, with 11 bases left between them. Germline CDR1 reads MNHEY; CDR2 reads SVGEGT. The CDR3 has 17 amino acids. CDR3 in amino acids: CASSYTIRLSGANVLTF. CDR3 nucleotides: TGTGCCAGCAGTTACACGATTCGCCTCTCTGGGGCCAACGTCCTGACTTTC.

This clonotype has more than one count but fewer than ten. The chain carries TRBV20-1 and TRBJ1-1, with D uncertain. Germline V gene data show CDR1 as DFQATT and CDR2 as SNEGSKA (reference sequence). The CDR3 runs to 13 residues. V lost 2 bases, J lost 5 bases, and 12 bases lay in between. The chain's CDR3 is CSARSVPRTEAFF. CDR3 sequence (DNA): TGCAGTGCTAGATCGGTCCCGAGGACTGAAGCTTTCTTT.

This clonotype was seen only a few times. The chain has TRBV27 and TRBJ2-1; 7 nucleotides agree with TRBD2. With V trimmed by 2 bases and J by 7 bases, 8 bases remained unmatched. The CDR3 contains 15 residues. Germline lookup yields CDR1 MNHEY and CDR2 SMNVEV (reference sequence). Written as DNA, the CDR3 is TGTGCCAGCAGTTTAGCGGGAGCCGGGAGAAATGAGCAGTTCTTC. This translates into CASSLAGAGRNEQFF.

This clonotype has at least ten counts. V usage is TRBV7-2 and J usage is TRBJ2-2, with D maybe TRBD2 (6 bases). Deletions cut 1 base from V and 1 base from J, with 10 bases between. The length of the CDR3 is 16 residues. The germline V gene has CDR1 SGHTA and CDR2 FQGNSA. CDR3 bases: TGTGCCAGCAGCTTAGGTGGAGGGAGGAACACCGGGGAGCTGTTTTTT. Translating it yields CASSLGGGRNTGELFF.

Only a few counts were recorded for this clonotype. The chain carries TRBV20-1 and TRBJ2-1, with D tentatively TRBD2 (5 bases). Trimming left V 6 bases short and J 2 bases short, with 20 bases between. From germline, CDR1 is DFQATT and CDR2 SNEGSKA (reference sequence). The CDR3 consists of 16 residues. DNA of the CDR3: TGCAGTGCCCCAATGGGGTTAGCGTTGGCCTACAATGAGCAGTTCTTC. Its translation is CSAPMGLALAYNEQFF.

This chain connects TRBV7-2 to TRBJ2-1; D gene ambiguous. Germline CDR1 SGHTA, CDR2 FQGNSA. The CDR3 totals 13 residues. V lost 3 bases and J 2 bases, leaving 5 bases between the germline ends. The chain's CDR3 is CASSLIAYNEQFF. DNA of the CDR3: TGTGCCAGCAGCTTGATCGCCTACAATGAGCAGTTCTTC.

V usage is TRBV7-2 and J usage is TRBJ2-3; D may correspond to TRBD1 or TRBD2 (5 bases each). Looked up from germline, CDR1 is SGHTA and CDR2 is FQGNSA. This CDR3 contains 14 residues. Trimming removed 8 bases from V and 2 bases from J, with 14 bases in between. The DNA for the CDR3 is TGTGCCAGCGATTCGGGACCATTCACAGATACGCAGTATTTT. Encoded protein: CASDSGPFTDTQYF. The variable domain in full, completed from reference TRBV7-2 and TRBJ2-3, reads GAGVSQSPSNKVTEKGKDVELRCDPISGHTALYWYRQSLGQGLEFLIYFQGNSAPDKSGLPSDRFSAERTGGSVSTLTIQRTQQEDSAVYLCASDSGPFTDTQYFGPGTRLTVL.

This clonotype was seen repeatedly, ten times or more. This rearrangement joins TRBV29-1 to TRBJ1-4; no firm D call. V lost 5 bases, J lost 7 bases, and 14 bases lay in between. The CDR3 totals 13 residues. Germline CDR1 and CDR2: SQVTM and ANQGSEA. The CDR3 sequence: CSVLGRGGEKLFF. The CDR3 DNA follows: TGCAGCGTTCTGGGTCGAGGCGGTGAAAAACTGTTTTTT.

CDR3 in DNA: TGCGCCAGCAGCGGGACCGGGACAGCTCGCACTGAAGCTTTCTTT. It specifies CASSGTGTARTEAFF. The chain is built from TRBV5-1 and TRBJ1-1; 7 nucleotides align to TRBD1. V dropped 4 bases and J dropped 4; count of bases not matched to a gene: 10. The CDR3 is 15 residues long. The germline gives CDR1 SGHRS, CDR2 YFSETQ. The full variable domain, rest sourced from reference TRBV5-1 and TRBJ1-1, is KAGVTQTPRYLIKTRGQQVTLSCSPISGHRSVSWYQQTPGQGLQFLFEYFSETQRNKGNFPGRFSGRQFSNSRSEMNVSTLELGDSALYLCASSGTGTARTEAFFGQGTRLTVV.

V usage is TRBV20-1 and J usage is TRBJ2-2; D might be TRBD2 (5 bases). Germline V gives CDR1 DFQATT, CDR2 SNEGSKA (reference sequence). V was trimmed by 3 bases and J by 4 bases, leaving 9 bases between them. The CDR3 runs to 13 residues. The DNA for the CDR3 is TGCAGTGCTAGGTTTGAGGGCACCGGGGAGCTGTTTTTT. It specifies CSARFEGTGELFF.

The chain is built from TRBV6-2 or TRBV6-3 and TRBJ2-7; weak D call: TRBD2 (5 bases). CDR3 length: 12 amino acids. V lost 8 bases and J 5 bases, leaving 13 bases between the germline ends. The V gene's germline CDR1 is MNHEY and CDR2 SVGEGT. CDR3 in amino acids: CASRGLNHEQYF. CDR3 coding DNA: TGTGCCAGCCGAGGGCTTAACCACGAGCAGTACTTC.

This clonotype appeared a few times. This chain links TRBV20-1 with TRBJ1-1, with 8 bases lining up with TRBD1. CDR1 DFQATT and CDR2 SNEGSKA come from the germline V gene (reference sequence). V shed 6 bases and J 5 bases; nucleotides not matched to a gene: 14. The CDR3 contains 15 residues. The CDR3 reads CSAHGQGGGTTEAFF. The DNA for the CDR3 is TGCAGTGCCCACGGACAGGGAGGAGGAACGACTGAAGCTTTCTTT.

The chain is built from TRBV7-2 and TRBJ1-3; weak D call: TRBD1 (6 bases). The CDR3 consists of 16 residues. Germline CDR1 SGHTA, CDR2 FQGNSA. With 5 bases removed from V and 0 bases from J, the gap between germline ends came to 14 bases. The CDR3 DNA reads as TGTGCCAGCAGCGCAGCACAGGGTTACTCTGGAAACACCATATATTTT. It specifies CASSAAQGYSGNTIYF. Filled out from reference TRBV7-2 and TRBJ1-3, the complete variable domain reads GAGVSQSPSNKVTEKGKDVELRCDPISGHTALYWYRQSLGQGLEFLIYFQGNSAPDKSGLPSDRFSAERTGGSVSTLTIQRTQQEDSAVYLCASSAAQGYSGNTIYFGEGSWLTVV.

This clonotype was seen a handful of times. The rearrangement uses TRBV12-3 or TRBV12-4 and TRBJ1-2; TRBD1 is a possible D gene (5 bases). There are 13 residues in the CDR3. Trimming pared 3 bases from V and 5 bases from J, leaving 10 bases between. CDR3 loop: CASSFGAIYGYTF. CDR3 in DNA: TGTGCCAGCAGTTTCGGGGCTATTTATGGCTACACCTTC.